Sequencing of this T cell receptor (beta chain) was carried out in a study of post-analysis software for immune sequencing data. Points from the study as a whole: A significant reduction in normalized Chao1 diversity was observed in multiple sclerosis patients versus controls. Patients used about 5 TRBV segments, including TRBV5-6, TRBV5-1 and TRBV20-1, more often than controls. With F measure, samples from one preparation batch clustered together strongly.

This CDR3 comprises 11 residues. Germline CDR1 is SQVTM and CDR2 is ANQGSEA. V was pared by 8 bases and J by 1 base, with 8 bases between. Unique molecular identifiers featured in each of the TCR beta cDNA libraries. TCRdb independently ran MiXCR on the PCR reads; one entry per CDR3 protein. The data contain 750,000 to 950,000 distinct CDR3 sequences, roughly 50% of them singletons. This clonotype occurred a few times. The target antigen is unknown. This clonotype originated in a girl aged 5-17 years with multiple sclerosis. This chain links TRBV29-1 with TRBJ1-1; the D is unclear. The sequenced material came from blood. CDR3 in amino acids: CSSVGNTEAFF. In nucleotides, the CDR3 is TGCAGCTCTGTAGGGAACACTGAAGCTTTCTTT.